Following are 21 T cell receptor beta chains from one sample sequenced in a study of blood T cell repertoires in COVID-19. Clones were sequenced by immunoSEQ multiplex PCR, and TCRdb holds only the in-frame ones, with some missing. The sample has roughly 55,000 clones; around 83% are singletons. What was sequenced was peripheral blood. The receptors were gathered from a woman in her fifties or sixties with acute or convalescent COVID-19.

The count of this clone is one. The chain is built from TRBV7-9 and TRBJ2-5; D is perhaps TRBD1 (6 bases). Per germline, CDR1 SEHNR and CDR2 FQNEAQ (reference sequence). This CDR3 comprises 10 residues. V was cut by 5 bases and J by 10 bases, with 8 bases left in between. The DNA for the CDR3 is TGTGCCAGCAGCGGGGGCTACCAGTACTTC. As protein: CASSGGYQYF.

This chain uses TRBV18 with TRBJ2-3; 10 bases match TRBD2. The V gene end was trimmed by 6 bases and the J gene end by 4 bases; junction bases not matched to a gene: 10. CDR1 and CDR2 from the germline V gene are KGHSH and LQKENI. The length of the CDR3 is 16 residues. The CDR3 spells CASSQTSGGDPDTQYF. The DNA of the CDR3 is TGTGCCAGCTCCCAGACGAGCGGGGGGGACCCAGATACGCAGTATTTT.

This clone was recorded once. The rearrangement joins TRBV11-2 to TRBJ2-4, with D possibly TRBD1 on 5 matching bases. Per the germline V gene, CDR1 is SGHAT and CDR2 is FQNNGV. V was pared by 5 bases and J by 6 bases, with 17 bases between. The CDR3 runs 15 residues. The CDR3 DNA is TGTGCCAGCAGCGGCAACCGGAGACAGATAAACATTCAGTACTTC. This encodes CASSGNRRQINIQYF. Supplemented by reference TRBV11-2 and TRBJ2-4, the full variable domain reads EAGVAQSPRYKIIEKRQSVAFWCNPISGHATLYWYQQILGQGPKLLIQFQNNGVVDDSQLPKDRFSAERLKGVDSTLKIQPAKLEDSAVYLCASSGNRRQINIQYFGAGTRLSVL.

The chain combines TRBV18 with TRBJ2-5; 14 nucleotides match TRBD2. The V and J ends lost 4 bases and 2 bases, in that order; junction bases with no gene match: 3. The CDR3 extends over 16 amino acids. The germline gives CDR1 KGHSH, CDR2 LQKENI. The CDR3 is CASSRGLAGAQETQYF. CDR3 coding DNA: TGTGCCAGCTCACGGGGACTAGCGGGAGCTCAAGAGACCCAGTACTTC.

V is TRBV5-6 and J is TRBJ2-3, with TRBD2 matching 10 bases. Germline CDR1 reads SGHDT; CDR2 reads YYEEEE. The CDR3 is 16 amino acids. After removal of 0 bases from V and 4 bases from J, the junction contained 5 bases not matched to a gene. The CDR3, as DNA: TGTGCCAGCAGCTTGGCCTTACTAGCGGGATCAGATACGCAGTATTTT. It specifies CASSLALLAGSDTQYF.

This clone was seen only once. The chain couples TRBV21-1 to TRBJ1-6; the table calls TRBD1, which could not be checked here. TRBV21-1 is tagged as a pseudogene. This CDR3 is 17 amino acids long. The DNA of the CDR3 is TGTGCCAGCAGCAAATGGGTAGGGGCGCGTTCCAATTCACCCCTCCACTTT. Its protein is CASSKWVGARSNSPLHF.

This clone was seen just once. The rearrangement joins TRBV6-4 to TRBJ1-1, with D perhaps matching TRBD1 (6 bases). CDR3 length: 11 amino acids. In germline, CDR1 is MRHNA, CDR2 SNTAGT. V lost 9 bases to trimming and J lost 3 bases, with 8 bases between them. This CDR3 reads CARRTDTEAFF. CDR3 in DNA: TGTGCCAGACGGACAGACACTGAAGCTTTCTTT.

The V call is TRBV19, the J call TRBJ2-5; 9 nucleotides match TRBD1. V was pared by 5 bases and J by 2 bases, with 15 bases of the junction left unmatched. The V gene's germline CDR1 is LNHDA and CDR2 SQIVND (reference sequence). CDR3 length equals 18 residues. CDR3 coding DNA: TGTGCCAGTAGTGCAAAACAGGGGGCAATGGGGATACAAGAGACCCAGTACTTC. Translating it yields CASSAKQGAMGIQETQYF.

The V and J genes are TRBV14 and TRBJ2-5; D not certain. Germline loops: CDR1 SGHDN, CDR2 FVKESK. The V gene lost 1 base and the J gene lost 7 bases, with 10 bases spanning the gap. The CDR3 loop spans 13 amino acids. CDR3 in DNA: TGTGCCAGCAGCCAAGTCGGGTTGGTGACCCAGTACTTC. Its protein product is CASSQVGLVTQYF. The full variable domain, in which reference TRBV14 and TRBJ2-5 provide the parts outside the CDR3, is EAGVTQFPSHSVIEKGQTVTLRCDPISGHDNLYWYRRVMGKEIKFLLHFVKESKQDESGMPNNRFLAERTGGTYSTLKVQPAELEDSGVYFCASSQVGLVTQYFGPGTRLLVL.

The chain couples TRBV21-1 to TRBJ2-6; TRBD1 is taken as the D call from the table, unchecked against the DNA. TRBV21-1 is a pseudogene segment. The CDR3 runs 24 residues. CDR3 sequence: CASSKDLIWGRAPDGSSGANVLTF. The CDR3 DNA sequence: TGTGCCAGCAGCAAAGATTTAATTTGGGGCAGGGCCCCAGACGGAAGCTCTGGGGCCAACGTCCTGACTTTC.

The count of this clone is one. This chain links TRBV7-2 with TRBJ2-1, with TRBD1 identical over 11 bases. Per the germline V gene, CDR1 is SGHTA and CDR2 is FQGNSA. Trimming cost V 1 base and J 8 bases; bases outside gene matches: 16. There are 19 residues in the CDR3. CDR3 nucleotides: TGTGCCAGCAGCTTAGTATTAGGCTTCGGGACAGGGGGAAGGTATGAGCAGTTCTTC. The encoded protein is CASSLVLGFGTGGRYEQFF.

The CDR3 coding sequence is TGTGCCAGCAGCTTAAGCTTAGCGGATACGCAGTATTTT. The encoded protein is CASSLSLADTQYF. V gene TRBV7-9 combines with J gene TRBJ2-3; the D gene is possibly TRBD2 (5 bases). Trimming shortened V by 2 bases and J by 6 bases, and 9 bases separated the two germline ends. There are 13 residues in the CDR3. The germline gives CDR1 SEHNR, CDR2 FQNEAQ (reference sequence). The entire variable domain, with the rest obtained from reference TRBV7-9 and TRBJ2-3, is as follows: DTGVSQNPRHKITKRGQNVTFRCDPISEHNRLYWYRQTLGQGPEFLTYFQNEAQLEKSRLLSDRFSAERPKGSFSTLEIQRTEQGDSAMYLCASSLSLADTQYFGPGTRLTVL.

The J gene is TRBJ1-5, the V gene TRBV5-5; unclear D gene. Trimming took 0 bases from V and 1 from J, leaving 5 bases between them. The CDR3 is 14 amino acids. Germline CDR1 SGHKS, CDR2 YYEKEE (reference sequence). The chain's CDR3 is CASSLAGSNQPQHF. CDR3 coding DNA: TGTGCCAGCAGCTTGGCGGGGAGCAATCAGCCCCAGCATTTT. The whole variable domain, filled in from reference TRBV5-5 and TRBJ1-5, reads DAGVTQSPTHLIKTRGQQVTLRCSPISGHKSVSWYQQVLGQGPQFIFQYYEKEERGRGNFPDRFSARQFPNYSSELNVNALLLGDSALYLCASSLAGSNQPQHFGDGTRLSIL.

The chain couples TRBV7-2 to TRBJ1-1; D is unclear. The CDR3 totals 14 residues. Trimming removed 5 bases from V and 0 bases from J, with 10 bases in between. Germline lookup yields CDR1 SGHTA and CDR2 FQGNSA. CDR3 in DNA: TGTGCCAGCAGCCCCATCGCAGTGAACACTGAAGCTTTCTTT. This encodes CASSPIAVNTEAFF. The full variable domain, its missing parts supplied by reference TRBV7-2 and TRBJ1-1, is GAGVSQSPSNKVTEKGKDVELRCDPISGHTALYWYRQSLGQGLEFLIYFQGNSAPDKSGLPSDRFSAERTGGSVSTLTIQRTQQEDSAVYLCASSPIAVNTEAFFGQGTRLTVV.

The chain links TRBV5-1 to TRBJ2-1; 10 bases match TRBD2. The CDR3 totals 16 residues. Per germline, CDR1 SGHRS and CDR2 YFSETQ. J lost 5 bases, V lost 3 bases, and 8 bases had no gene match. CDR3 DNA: TGCGCCAGCAGCTCTAGAACTAGCGGGACAAACAATGAGCAGTTCTTC. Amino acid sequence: CASSSRTSGTNNEQFF.

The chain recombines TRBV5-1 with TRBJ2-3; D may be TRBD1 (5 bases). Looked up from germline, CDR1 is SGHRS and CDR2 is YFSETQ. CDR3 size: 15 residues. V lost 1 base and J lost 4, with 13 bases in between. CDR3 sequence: CASSLQGRRADTQYF. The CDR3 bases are TGCGCCAGCAGCTTGCAGGGCCGAAGGGCAGATACGCAGTATTTT. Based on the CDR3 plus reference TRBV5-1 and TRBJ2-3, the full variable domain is KAGVTQTPRYLIKTRGQQVTLSCSPISGHRSVSWYQQTPGQGLQFLFEYFSETQRNKGNFPGRFSGRQFSNSRSEMNVSTLELGDSALYLCASSLQGRRADTQYFGPGTRLTVL.

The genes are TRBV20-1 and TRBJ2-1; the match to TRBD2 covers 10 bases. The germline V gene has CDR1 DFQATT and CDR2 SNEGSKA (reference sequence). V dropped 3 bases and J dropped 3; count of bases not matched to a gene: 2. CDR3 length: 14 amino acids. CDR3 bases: TGCAGTGCTAGTAGCGGGGGGAACTACAATGAGCAGTTCTTC. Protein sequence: CSASSGGNYNEQFF.

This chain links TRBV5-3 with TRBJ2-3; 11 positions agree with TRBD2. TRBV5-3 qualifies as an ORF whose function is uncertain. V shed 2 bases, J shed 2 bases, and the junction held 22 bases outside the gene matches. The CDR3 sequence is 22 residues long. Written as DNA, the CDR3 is TGTGCCAGAAGCTTAGTTGCCCAGGGGGTAGCGGGGGGGCCGAGGATCACAGATACGCAGTATTTT. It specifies CARSLVAQGVAGGPRITDTQYF.

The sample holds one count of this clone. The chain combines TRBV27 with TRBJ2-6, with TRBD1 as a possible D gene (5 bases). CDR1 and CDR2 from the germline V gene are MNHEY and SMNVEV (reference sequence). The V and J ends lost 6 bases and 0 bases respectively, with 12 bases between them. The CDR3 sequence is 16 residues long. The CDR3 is CASSPQGFSGANVLTF. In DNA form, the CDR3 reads TGTGCCAGCAGCCCGCAGGGCTTCTCTGGGGCCAACGTCCTGACTTTC.

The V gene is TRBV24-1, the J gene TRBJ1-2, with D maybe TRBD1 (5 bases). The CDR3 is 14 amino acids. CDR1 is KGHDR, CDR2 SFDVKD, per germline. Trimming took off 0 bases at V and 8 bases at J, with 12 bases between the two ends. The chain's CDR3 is CATSDLTGSGGYTF. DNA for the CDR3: TGTGCCACCAGTGATTTGACAGGCTCAGGGGGCTACACCTTC.

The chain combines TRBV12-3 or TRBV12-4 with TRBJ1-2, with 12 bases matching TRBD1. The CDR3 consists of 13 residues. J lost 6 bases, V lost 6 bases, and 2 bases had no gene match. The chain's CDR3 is CASRGQGADGYTF. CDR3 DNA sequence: TGTGCCAGCAGGGGACAGGGGGCGGATGGCTACACCTTC.